The 27 T cell receptor beta chains given below trace back to one sample, sequenced in a study of T cells in Graves' hyperthyroidism and ophthalmopathy. Amplified TCR beta CDR3 regions derived from RNA transcripts. The HTBI primer set drove a first-round RT-PCR of the TCR CDR3. From the multiplex PCR reads, TCRdb called clonotypes with MiXCR, one entry per CDR3 protein. The sample lists approximately 610,000 distinct CDR3 sequences; around 17% were seen once. The sample was blood. The receptors were sampled from a woman younger than 30 with Graves' hyperthyroidism.

As to this clonotype: A read error is possible here, since a much larger clone lies one base away. This sequence joins TRBV10-3 and TRBJ2-5, with TRBD2 identical over 7 bases. The V segment lost 0 bases and the J segment 9 bases; nucleotides outside the gene matches: 13. This CDR3 is built from 16 residues. Germline assignment: CDR1 ENHRY and CDR2 SYGVKD. CDR3 amino acids: CAISESLAGDMEAQYF. CDR3 DNA sequence: TGTGCCATCAGTGAGTCGCTGGCGGGGGATATGGAGGCCCAGTACTTC.

This clonotype was counted only a few times. The chain uses TRBV24-1 and TRBJ1-2, with D uncertain. This CDR3 is 13 amino acids long. Germline loops: CDR1 KGHDR, CDR2 SFDVKD. V was pared by 4 bases and J by 3 bases, with 8 bases between. The CDR3 here is CATSDSRDYGYTF. CDR3 DNA sequence: TGTGCCACCAGTGACTCGCGGGACTATGGCTACACCTTC.

This clonotype has just a few counts. The chain combines TRBV5-1 with TRBJ2-2; possible D gene TRBD2, 5 bases. Trimming stripped 4 bases from V and 2 bases from J, with 9 bases between. This CDR3 has 14 residues. The germline V gene has CDR1 SGHRS and CDR2 YFSETQ. The CDR3 is CASSLPGNTGELFF. The CDR3, as DNA: TGCGCCAGCAGCCTCCCGGGAAACACCGGGGAGCTGTTTTTT.

V usage is TRBV5-1 and J usage is TRBJ1-4; no definite D call. The germline gives CDR1 SGHRS, CDR2 YFSETQ. With 5 bases removed from V and 6 bases from J, the gap between germline ends came to 11 bases. The CDR3 extends over 13 amino acids. As DNA, the CDR3 is TGCGCCAGCAGGAGAGGTCGGGATGAAAAACTGTTTTTT. Protein: CASRRGRDEKLFF.

This rearrangement joins TRBV29-1 to TRBJ1-2; no reliable D call. The germline V and J ends were trimmed by 7 bases and 5 bases, with 14 bases remaining between them. Germline V lookup: CDR1 SQVTM, CDR2 ANQGSEA. This CDR3 contains 12 residues. The CDR3 spells CSARTAEYGYTF. The CDR3 bases are TGCAGCGCGCGGACGGCAGAATATGGCTACACCTTC.

This clonotype was counted only a few times. This chain links TRBV20-1 with TRBJ1-5; the match to TRBD1 covers 7 bases. Germline CDR1 and CDR2: DFQATT and SNEGSKA (reference sequence). The V gene end was trimmed by 5 bases and the J gene end by 6 bases; junction bases not matched to a gene: 10. This CDR3 is built from 14 residues. DNA of the CDR3: TGCAGTGCTTTCCGGGACAGTCTCGGTCAGCCCCAGCATTTT. Its protein is CSAFRDSLGQPQHF.

The CDR3 protein is CASSPRGGELFF. The CDR3 DNA is TGTGCCAGCAGCCCCCGGGGCGGGGAGCTGTTTTTT. The J gene is TRBJ2-2, the V gene TRBV7-9, with a possible D match to TRBD2 (5 bases). V was trimmed by 5 bases and J by 7 bases, leaving 8 bases between them. CDR1 is SEHNR, CDR2 FQNEAQ, per germline (reference sequence). There are 12 residues in the CDR3.

This clonotype has a count of ten or more. The chain has TRBV20-1 and TRBJ1-1, with no clear D. Trimming took off 4 bases at V and 11 bases at J, with 11 bases between the two ends. Germline V gene data show CDR1 as DFQATT and CDR2 as SNEGSKA (reference sequence). This CDR3 comprises 10 residues. The CDR3 loop is CSATWGGAFF. The CDR3 DNA reads as TGCAGTGCTACGTGGGGTGGGGCTTTCTTT.

The chain carries TRBV4-1 and TRBJ2-7; weak D call: TRBD2 (5 bases). From germline, CDR1 is MGHRA and CDR2 YSYEKL. The CDR3 loop spans 15 amino acids. V lost 0 bases and J lost 1, with 10 bases in between. CDR3 amino acids: CASSQDSGKSYEQYF. DNA for the CDR3: TGCGCCAGCAGCCAAGATTCCGGGAAGTCCTACGAGCAGTACTTC.

In this sample, this clonotype turned up many times. V is TRBV11-2 and J is TRBJ2-3, with TRBD2 identical over 7 bases. With V trimmed by 6 bases and J by 3 bases, 12 bases remained unmatched. Germline V gene sequence: CDR1 SGHAT, CDR2 FQNNGV. The CDR3 is 16 amino acids. The CDR3 loop reads CASSRVGQGGTDTQYF. CDR3 sequence (DNA): TGTGCCAGCAGTCGGGTGGGGCAGGGAGGGACAGATACGCAGTATTTT.

CDR3 protein: CASSQDPGTGVIPSPLHF. CDR3 DNA: TGCGCCAGCAGCCAAGATCCGGGGACGGGAGTCATACCCTCACCCCTCCACTTT. This sequence joins TRBV4-3 and TRBJ1-6; D possibly corresponds to TRBD1 (5 bases). Per the germline V gene, CDR1 is LGHNA and CDR2 is YSLEER. The germline V and J ends were trimmed by 0 bases and 10 bases, with 22 bases remaining between them. The CDR3 runs to 18 residues.

The chain carries TRBV6-5 and TRBJ2-7; possible D gene TRBD1, 6 bases. The CDR3 runs 16 residues. Germline V CDR1 and CDR2: MNHEY, SVGAGI. V lost 4 bases, J lost 6 bases, and 22 bases lay in between. CDR3 sequence reads: CASSSFGGHFRPEQYF. The CDR3 nucleotides read TGTGCCAGCAGTTCTTTTGGGGGACATTTCCGACCCGAGCAGTACTTC.

The chain carries TRBV4-1 and TRBJ1-4, with D maybe TRBD1 (5 bases). The V gene's germline CDR1 is MGHRA and CDR2 YSYEKL. The V gene lost 3 bases and the J gene lost 8 bases, with 13 bases spanning the gap. This CDR3 has 14 amino acids. In DNA, the CDR3 is TGCGCCAGCAGCCAGGGGGATTTGGGGGAAAAACTGTTTTTT. This encodes CASSQGDLGEKLFF.

The rearrangement links TRBV30 to TRBJ2-7; 8 bases are a match to TRBD2. V was pared by 3 bases and J by 4 bases, with 11 bases of the junction left unmatched. Per germline, CDR1 GTSNPN and CDR2 SVGIG (reference sequence). The CDR3 has 15 amino acids. In DNA form, the CDR3 reads TGTGCCTGGAGCCCCTCCCCGGCTAGCGGGTACGAGCAGTACTTC. Translated: CAWSPSPASGYEQYF.

This clonotype was counted a few times. The chain combines TRBV4-3 with TRBJ2-3, with 11 bases lining up with TRBD2. The V gene end was trimmed by 4 bases and the J gene end by 7 bases; junction bases not matched to a gene: 13. Germline V gene data show CDR1 as LGHNA and CDR2 as YSLEER. The CDR3 has 17 amino acids. CDR3 sequence reads: CASSPDRASGGSHTQYF. The CDR3 DNA follows: TGCGCCAGCAGCCCTGATCGGGCTAGCGGGGGGTCACATACGCAGTATTTT.

This clonotype was detected only a few times. The chain links TRBV28 to TRBJ1-6; no firm D call. The germline V gene encodes CDR1 MDHEN and CDR2 SYDVKM. Trimming shortened V by 3 bases and J by 7 bases, and 10 bases separated the two germline ends. This CDR3 comprises 14 residues. Here the CDR3 reads CASSFDGPNSPLHF. As DNA, the CDR3 is TGTGCCAGCAGTTTTGACGGCCCCAATTCACCCCTCCACTTT. The full variable domain, its missing parts supplied by reference TRBV28 and TRBJ1-6, is DVKVTQSSRYLVKRTGEKVFLECVQDMDHENMFWYRQDPGLGLRLIYFSYDVKMKEKGDIPEGYSVSREKKERFSLILESASTNQTSMYLCASSFDGPNSPLHFGNGTRLTVT.

This clonotype was recorded many times. The chain joins TRBV2 to TRBJ1-2; the D gene is possibly TRBD1 (6 bases). Trimming shortened V by 5 bases and J by 8 bases, and 21 bases separated the two germline ends. The V gene's germline CDR1 is SNHLY and CDR2 FYNNEI. The CDR3 loop spans 15 amino acids. CDR3 residues: CASSKHRDRGHGYTF. The CDR3 nucleotides are TGTGCCAGCAGTAAGCACAGGGACCGAGGGCACGGCTACACCTTC.

This clonotype was counted once. This sequence may be a read error, since a much larger clone differs from it by one base. This chain links TRBV28 with TRBJ2-7; TRBD2 matches 7 bases. Per germline, CDR1 MDHEN and CDR2 SYDVKM. CDR3 length: 15 amino acids. V shed 6 bases, J shed 7 bases, and the junction held 15 bases outside the gene matches. The CDR3 DNA reads TGTGCCAGCAGCCAAGTATCAGCGGGACTCGATGAGCAGTACTTC. This sequence encodes CASSQVSAGLDEQYF. Drawing the rest from reference TRBV28 and TRBJ2-7, the complete variable domain is DVKVTQSSRYLVKRTGEKVFLECVQDMDHENMFWYRQDPGLGLRLIYFSYDVKMKEKGDIPEGYSVSREKKERFSLILESASTNQTSMYLCASSQVSAGLDEQYFGPGTRLTVT.

In this sample, this clonotype turned up many times. J is TRBJ1-2 and V is TRBV6-2 or TRBV6-3; 8 bases line up with TRBD1. V was clipped by 6 bases and J by 4 bases; unmatched bases: 10. The CDR3 spans 15 residues. From germline, CDR1 is MNHEY and CDR2 SVGEGT. The CDR3 region has the DNA TGTGCCAGCAGAGGAACCCCCGACAGGGGCTATGGCTACACCTTC. Translating it yields CASRGTPDRGYGYTF.

There are a few counts of this clonotype. Since a much larger clone is just one base distant, this may be a read error. This chain uses TRBV7-9 with TRBJ2-7; D possibly corresponds to TRBD1 (6 bases). This CDR3 region has 12 residues. Germline CDR1 reads SEHNR; CDR2 reads FQNEAQ (reference sequence). The ends were cut back, 5 bases at V and 4 bases at J, with 9 bases in the middle. CDR3 DNA sequence: TGTGCCAGCAGCCGGACAGAGTACGAGCAGTACTTC. Protein product: CASSRTEYEQYF.

This clonotype was detected ten times or more. The rearrangement joins TRBV5-1 to TRBJ2-7; 8 positions match TRBD2. The CDR3 is made up of 14 amino acids. Per the germline V gene, CDR1 is SGHRS and CDR2 is YFSETQ. J lost 5 bases, V lost 1 base, and 5 bases had no gene match. CDR3 region: CASSLTAAGDEQYF. DNA for the CDR3: TGCGCCAGCAGCTTGACCGCAGCGGGAGACGAGCAGTACTTC.

This clonotype was observed a handful of times. The CDR3 spells CATSDSRDKYQETQYF. DNA for the CDR3: TGTGCCACCAGTGATTCGAGGGATAAGTACCAAGAGACCCAGTACTTC. The chain uses TRBV24-1 and TRBJ2-5, with a possible D match to TRBD2 (5 bases). Trimming cost V 2 bases and J 0 bases, with 12 bases left between them. CDR1 and CDR2 (germline): KGHDR, SFDVKD. CDR3 size: 16 residues.

This clonotype was counted at least ten times. The CDR3 nucleotides are TGTGCCAGCAGTGAAATGGGAACTAGCGGGAGGTTCAATGAGCAGTTCTTC. Its translation is CASSEMGTSGRFNEQFF. This chain joins TRBV6-1 and TRBJ2-1; 12 positions agree with TRBD2. The CDR3 spans 17 residues. Germline V lookup: CDR1 MNHNS, CDR2 SASEGT. V lost 2 bases, J lost 6 bases, and 8 bases stayed unmatched.

CDR3 residues: CASSEWSGRGTYEQYF. DNA for the CDR3: TGCGCCAGCAGTGAGTGGAGCGGGAGGGGGACCTACGAGCAGTACTTC. The chain combines TRBV10-2 with TRBJ2-7; the match to TRBD2 covers 10 bases. The CDR3 loop spans 16 amino acids. Germline loops: CDR1 WSHSY, CDR2 SAAADI. With V trimmed by 1 base and J by 2 bases, 5 bases remained unmatched.

This clonotype was seen ten or more times. J is TRBJ1-1 and V is TRBV3-1; D possibly corresponds to TRBD1 (5 bases). This CDR3 region has 16 residues. V was pared by 1 base and J by 2 bases, with 14 bases between. The germline V gene has CDR1 LGHDT and CDR2 YNNKEL (reference sequence). This CDR3 reads CASSQVGGGLNTEAFF. The DNA of the CDR3 is TGTGCCAGCAGCCAAGTAGGTGGGGGATTAAACACTGAAGCTTTCTTT.

This clonotype was seen only a few times. A read error may produce the germline difference seen at one junction end. The V and J genes are TRBV11-2 and TRBJ1-2; 7 positions agree with TRBD1. The germline CDR1 and CDR2 sequences are SGHAT and FQNNGV. The CDR3 length is 14 residues. CDR3 amino acids: CVSSLGTATYGYTF. The CDR3 coding sequence is TGTGTCAGCAGCTTAGGGACAGCCACCTATGGCTACACCTTC.

This clonotype turned up a few times. The chain is built from TRBV9 and TRBJ2-5; 7 nucleotides align to TRBD2. Trimming took 0 bases from V and 5 from J; bases not matched to a gene: 4. This CDR3 is built from 14 residues. Germline CDR1 is SGDLS and CDR2 is YYNGEE. For the CDR3, the DNA is TGTGCCAGCAGCGTAGGTATGCGGGAGGAGACCCAGTACTTC. It encodes CASSVGMREETQYF.